These T cell receptor beta chains were read from a single sample in a study of blood T cell repertoires in COVID-19. The repertoire was sequenced with immunoSEQ multiplex PCR; TCRdb's copy has only in-frame clones and lacks some. This sample has around 230,000 clones, with 65% to 90% found just once. Sequencing was carried out using peripheral blood. The receptor set was obtained from a man aged 45-65 years with COVID-19, enrolled during active disease. Each CDR3 is given with its conserved first and last residue. Each record gives: D gene, V gene, clone size, J gene, CDR3 DNA, CDR3 protein. A D gene is named only where the DNA matches it firmly. Size tells how often a clone was seen (once, few, many) or the class of an expanded clone, and some rows leave it out.

d_gene: TRBD2
v_gene: TRBV4-2
abundance: .
j_gene: TRBJ2-7
CDR3nt: TGTGCCAGCAGCCCATCCCGGGGGGGCGCATTATACGAGCAGTACTTC
CDR3aa: CASSPSRGGALYEQYF

d_gene: TRBD1
v_gene: TRBV28
abundance: few
j_gene: TRBJ2-5
CDR3nt: TGTGCCAGCAGTTTATTTTCTCCCCGGGACAGGGAAAGAGAGACCCAGTACTTC
CDR3aa: CASSLFSPRDRERETQYF

d_gene: .
v_gene: TRBV29-1
abundance: .
j_gene: TRBJ2-1
CDR3nt: TGCAGCGTTGAAGAAGGACAGCCCTACTACTACAATGAGCAGTTCTTC
CDR3aa: CSVEEGQPYYYNEQFF

d_gene: .
v_gene: TRBV6-6
abundance: .
j_gene: TRBJ1-4
CDR3nt: TGTGCCAGCAATACAGGGAATAATGAAAAACTGTTTTTT
CDR3aa: CASNTGNNEKLFF

d_gene: TRBD2
v_gene: TRBV4-2
abundance: .
j_gene: TRBJ2-2
CDR3nt: TGTGCCAGCAGGGGCGGGGGACGGACCGGGGAGCTGTTTTTT
CDR3aa: CASRGGGRTGELFF

d_gene: .
v_gene: TRBV2
abundance: few
j_gene: TRBJ1-5
CDR3nt: TGTGCCAGCAGTGAGGACAGAAATCAGCCCCAGCATTTT
CDR3aa: CASSEDRNQPQHF

d_gene: TRBD2
v_gene: TRBV5-1
abundance: .
j_gene: TRBJ2-1
CDR3nt: TGCGCCAGCAGCTTGAGCGGGGGAGCCTACAATGAGCAGTTCTTC
CDR3aa: CASSLSGGAYNEQFF

d_gene: TRBD2
v_gene: TRBV11-2
abundance: .
j_gene: TRBJ2-1
CDR3nt: TGTGCCAGCAGCTCCTTGAGGGAGGGCCGCCGGTTCTTC
CDR3aa: CASSSLREGRRFF

d_gene: .
v_gene: TRBV10-3
abundance: .
j_gene: TRBJ1-5
CDR3nt: TGTGCCATCAGAGGCGTCGGCGGCGATCAGCCCCAGCATTTT
CDR3aa: CAIRGVGGDQPQHF

d_gene: .
v_gene: TRBV29-1
abundance: .
j_gene: TRBJ2-3
CDR3nt: TGCAGCGTTGAAGATGGTTCTGGAGTAGGTACGCAGTATTTT
CDR3aa: CSVEDGSGVGTQYF

d_gene: .
v_gene: TRBV7-3
abundance: once
j_gene: TRBJ2-2
CDR3nt: TGTGCCAGCAGCCCCCGGGCTAGCGCGAACACCGGGGAGCTGTTTTTT
CDR3aa: CASSPRASANTGELFF

d_gene: .
v_gene: TRBV18
abundance: once
j_gene: TRBJ1-5
CDR3nt: TGTGCCAGCTCCCGAACTACCGATCGCAATCAGCCCCAGCATTTT
CDR3aa: CASSRTTDRNQPQHF

d_gene: TRBD1
v_gene: TRBV15
abundance: once
j_gene: TRBJ1-4
CDR3nt: TGTGCCACCAGGACTGTCGACAGGGGGTATGAAAAACTGTTTTTT
CDR3aa: CATRTVDRGYEKLFF

d_gene: .
v_gene: TRBV7-9
abundance: many
j_gene: TRBJ2-7
CDR3nt: TGTGCCAGCAGCTTAGTTCACGGGGTCGGGCAGTGGGACGAGCAGTACTTC
CDR3aa: CASSLVHGVGQWDEQYF

d_gene: .
v_gene: TRBV28
abundance: few
j_gene: TRBJ1-4
CDR3nt: TGTGCCAGCAGTTTCTCGGGGGGCGGCGGAAAACTGTTTTTT
CDR3aa: CASSFSGGGGKLFF

d_gene: .
v_gene: TRBV5-1
abundance: .
j_gene: TRBJ2-1
CDR3nt: TGCGCCAGCAGCTTGTTCTACAGGCGGAGCCCTATATACAATGAGCAGTTCTTC
CDR3aa: CASSLFYRRSPIYNEQFF

d_gene: TRBD2
v_gene: TRBV10-3
abundance: .
j_gene: TRBJ2-5
CDR3nt: TGTGCCATCAGTGAGTCGCGGCGGGGGGGATCAGAGACCCAGTACTTC
CDR3aa: CAISESRRGGSETQYF

d_gene: TRBD2
v_gene: TRBV18
abundance: .
j_gene: TRBJ2-7
CDR3nt: TGTGCCAGCTCACCCCTAGCGGGGGGTCCATACGAGCAGTACTTC
CDR3aa: CASSPLAGGPYEQYF

d_gene: .
v_gene: TRBV6-5
abundance: .
j_gene: TRBJ2-5
CDR3nt: TGTGCCAGCAGTCCCGGGGAGACCCAGTACTTC
CDR3aa: CASSPGETQYF

d_gene: TRBD1
v_gene: TRBV3-1/TRBV3-2
abundance: many
j_gene: TRBJ1-2
CDR3nt: TGTGCCAGCAGCCCCAGGGGGCGGTATGGCTACACCTTC
CDR3aa: CASSPRGRYGYTF